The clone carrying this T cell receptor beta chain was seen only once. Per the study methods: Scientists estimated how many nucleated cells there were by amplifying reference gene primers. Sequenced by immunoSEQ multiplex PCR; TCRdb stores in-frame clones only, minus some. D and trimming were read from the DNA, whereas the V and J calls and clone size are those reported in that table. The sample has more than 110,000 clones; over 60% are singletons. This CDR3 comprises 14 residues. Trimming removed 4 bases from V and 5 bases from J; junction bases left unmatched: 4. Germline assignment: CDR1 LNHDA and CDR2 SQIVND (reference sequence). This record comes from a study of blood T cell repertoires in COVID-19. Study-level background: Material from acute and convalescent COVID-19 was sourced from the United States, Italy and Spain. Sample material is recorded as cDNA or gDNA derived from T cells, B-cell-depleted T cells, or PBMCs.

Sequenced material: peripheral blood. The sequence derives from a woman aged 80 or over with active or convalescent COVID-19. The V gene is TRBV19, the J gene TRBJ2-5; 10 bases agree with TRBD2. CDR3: CASSSSGGRETQYF. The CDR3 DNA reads TGTGCCAGTAGTAGTAGCGGGGGGCGGGAGACCCAGTACTTC.